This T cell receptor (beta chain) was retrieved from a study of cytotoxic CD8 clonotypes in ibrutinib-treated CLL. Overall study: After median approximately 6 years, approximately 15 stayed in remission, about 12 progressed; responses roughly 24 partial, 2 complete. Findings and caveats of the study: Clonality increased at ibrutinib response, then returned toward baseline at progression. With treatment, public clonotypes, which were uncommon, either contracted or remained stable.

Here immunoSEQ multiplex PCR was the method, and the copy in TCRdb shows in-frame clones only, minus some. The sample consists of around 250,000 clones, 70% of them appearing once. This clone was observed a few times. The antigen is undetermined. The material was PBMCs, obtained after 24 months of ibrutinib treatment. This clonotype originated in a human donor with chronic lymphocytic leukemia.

In DNA form, the CDR3 reads TGCGCCAGCAGCTTGGTGGCAAGGGGCACCGGGGAGCTGTTTTTT. As protein: CASSLVARGTGELFF. The rearrangement links TRBV5-1 to TRBJ2-2; maybe TRBD1 (5 bases). The V end was cut by 0 bases, the J end by 4 bases, with 10 bases between. CDR1 and CDR2 (germline): SGHRS, YFSETQ. The CDR3 loop spans 15 amino acids.